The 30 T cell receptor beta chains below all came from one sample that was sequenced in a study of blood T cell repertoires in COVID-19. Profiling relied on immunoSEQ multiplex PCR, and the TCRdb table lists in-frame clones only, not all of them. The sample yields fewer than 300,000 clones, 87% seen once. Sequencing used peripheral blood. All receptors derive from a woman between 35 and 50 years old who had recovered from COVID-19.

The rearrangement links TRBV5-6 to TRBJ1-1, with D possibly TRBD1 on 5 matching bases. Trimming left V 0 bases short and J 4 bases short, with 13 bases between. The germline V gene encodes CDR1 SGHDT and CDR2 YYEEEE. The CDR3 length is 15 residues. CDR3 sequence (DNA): TGTGCCAGCAGCTTGGGAAGGGGTGGGCGCACTGAAGCTTTCTTT. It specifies CASSLGRGGRTEAFF.

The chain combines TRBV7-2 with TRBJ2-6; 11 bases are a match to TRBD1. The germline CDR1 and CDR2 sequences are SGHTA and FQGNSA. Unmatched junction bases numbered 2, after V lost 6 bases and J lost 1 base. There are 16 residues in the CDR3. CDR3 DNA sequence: TGTGCCAGCAGGCGGGACAGGGGGTCTGGGGCCAACGTCCTGACTTTC. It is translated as CASRRDRGSGANVLTF.

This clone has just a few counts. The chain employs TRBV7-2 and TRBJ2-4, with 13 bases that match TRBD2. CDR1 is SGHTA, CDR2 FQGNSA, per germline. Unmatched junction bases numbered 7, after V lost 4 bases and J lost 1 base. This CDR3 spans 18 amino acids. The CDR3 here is CASSSPTSGGLAKNIQYF. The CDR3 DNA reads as TGTGCCAGCAGCTCCCCGACTAGCGGGGGGCTGGCCAAAAACATTCAGTACTTC.

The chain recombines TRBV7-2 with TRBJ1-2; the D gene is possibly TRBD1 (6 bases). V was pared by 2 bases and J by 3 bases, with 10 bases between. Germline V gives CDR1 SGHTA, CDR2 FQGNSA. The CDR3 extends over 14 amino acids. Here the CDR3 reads CASSLRRTDYGYTF. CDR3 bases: TGTGCCAGCAGCTTACGCCGGACAGACTATGGCTACACCTTC.

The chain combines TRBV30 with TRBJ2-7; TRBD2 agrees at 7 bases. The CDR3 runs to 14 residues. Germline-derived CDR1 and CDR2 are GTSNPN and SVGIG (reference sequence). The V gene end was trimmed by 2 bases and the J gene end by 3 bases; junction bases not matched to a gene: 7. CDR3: CAWSSGGILYEQYF. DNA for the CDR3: TGTGCCTGGAGTTCGGGGGGAATCCTCTACGAGCAGTACTTC.

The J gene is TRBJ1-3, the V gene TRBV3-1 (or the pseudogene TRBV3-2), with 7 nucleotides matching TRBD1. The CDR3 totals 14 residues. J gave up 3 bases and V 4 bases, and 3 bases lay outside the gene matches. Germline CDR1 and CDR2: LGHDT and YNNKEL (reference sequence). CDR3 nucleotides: TGTGCCAGCAGCCGGACAGGTGATGGAAACACCATATATTTT. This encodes CASSRTGDGNTIYF.

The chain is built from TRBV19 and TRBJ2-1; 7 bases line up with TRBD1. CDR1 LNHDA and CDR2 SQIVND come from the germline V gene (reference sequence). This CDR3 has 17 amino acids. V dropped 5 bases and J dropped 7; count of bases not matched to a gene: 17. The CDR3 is CASSFQRGTAIPNEQFF. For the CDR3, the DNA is TGTGCCAGTAGTTTCCAGAGGGGGACAGCGATACCTAATGAGCAGTTCTTC.

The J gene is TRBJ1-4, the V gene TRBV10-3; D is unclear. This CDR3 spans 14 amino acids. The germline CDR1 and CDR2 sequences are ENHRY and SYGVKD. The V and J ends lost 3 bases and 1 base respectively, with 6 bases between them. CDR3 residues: CAISDRGTNEKLFF. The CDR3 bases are TGTGCCATCAGTGATCGGGGAACTAATGAAAAACTGTTTTTT.

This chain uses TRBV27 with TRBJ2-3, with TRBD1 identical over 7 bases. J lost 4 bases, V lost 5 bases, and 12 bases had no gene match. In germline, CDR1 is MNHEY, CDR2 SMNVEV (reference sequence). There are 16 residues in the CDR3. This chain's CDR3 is CASSHRQGSDADTQYF. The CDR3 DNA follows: TGTGCCAGCAGTCACCGACAGGGCAGTGACGCAGATACGCAGTATTTT.

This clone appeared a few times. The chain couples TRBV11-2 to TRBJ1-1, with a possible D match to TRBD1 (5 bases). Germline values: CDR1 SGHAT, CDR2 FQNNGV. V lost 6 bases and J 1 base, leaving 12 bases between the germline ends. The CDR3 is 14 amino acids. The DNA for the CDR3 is TGTGCCAGCAGGCGGTCGGGGGAGAACACTGAAGCTTTCTTT. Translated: CASRRSGENTEAFF.

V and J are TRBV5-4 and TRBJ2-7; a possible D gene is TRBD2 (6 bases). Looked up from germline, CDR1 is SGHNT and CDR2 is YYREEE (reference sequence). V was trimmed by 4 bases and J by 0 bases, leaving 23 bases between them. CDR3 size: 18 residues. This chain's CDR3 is CASSLRLMDRESSYEQYF. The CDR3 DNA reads TGTGCCAGCAGCCTACGGCTTATGGACCGGGAGAGCTCCTACGAGCAGTACTTC.

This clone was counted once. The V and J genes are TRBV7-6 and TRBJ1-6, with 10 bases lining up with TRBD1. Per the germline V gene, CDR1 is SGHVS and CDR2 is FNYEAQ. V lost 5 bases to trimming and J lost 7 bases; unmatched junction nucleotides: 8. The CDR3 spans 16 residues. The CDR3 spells CASSHSTGGRNSPLHF. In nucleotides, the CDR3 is TGTGCCAGCAGCCATTCGACAGGGGGCAGGAATTCACCCCTCCACTTT. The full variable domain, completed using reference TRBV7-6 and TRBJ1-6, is GAGVSQSPRYKVTKRGQDVALRCDPISGHVSLYWYRQALGQGPEFLTYFNYEAQQDKSGLPNDRFSAERPEGSISTLTIQRTEQRDSAMYRCASSHSTGGRNSPLHFGNGTRLTVT.

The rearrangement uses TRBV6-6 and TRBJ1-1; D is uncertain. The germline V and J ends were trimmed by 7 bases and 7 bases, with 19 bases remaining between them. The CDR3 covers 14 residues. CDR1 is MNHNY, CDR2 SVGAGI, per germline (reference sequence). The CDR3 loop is CASTVNSLSLEAFF. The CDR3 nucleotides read TGTGCCAGCACGGTGAATTCACTTTCCCTTGAAGCTTTCTTT.

The CDR3 bases are TGTGCCAGCTCACCTGGCCGGGGGGGCTACAATGAGCAGTTCTTC. It encodes CASSPGRGGYNEQFF. This chain uses TRBV18 with TRBJ2-1, with 8 bases matching TRBD2. Trimming took 3 bases from V and 3 from J; bases not matched to a gene: 4. Germline assignment: CDR1 KGHSH and CDR2 LQKENI. The CDR3 loop spans 15 amino acids.

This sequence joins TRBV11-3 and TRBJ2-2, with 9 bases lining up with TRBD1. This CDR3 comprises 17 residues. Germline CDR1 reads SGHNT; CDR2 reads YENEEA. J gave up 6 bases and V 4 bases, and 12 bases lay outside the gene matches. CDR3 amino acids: CASSSFFTGGQAGELFF. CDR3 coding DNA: TGTGCCAGCAGCTCCTTCTTCACAGGGGGCCAGGCCGGGGAGCTGTTTTTT.

Written as DNA, the CDR3 is TGCGCCAGCAGCTTTACCGGGACAGGGGGCGGTTCTAACAATGAGCAGTTCTTC. Encoded protein: CASSFTGTGGGSNNEQFF. This chain uses TRBV5-1 with TRBJ2-1, with 12 bases fitting TRBD1. V shed 2 bases, J shed 5 bases, and the junction held 11 bases outside the gene matches. This CDR3 contains 18 residues. Per the germline V gene, CDR1 is SGHRS and CDR2 is YFSETQ. Supplemented by reference TRBV5-1 and TRBJ2-1, the full variable domain reads KAGVTQTPRYLIKTRGQQVTLSCSPISGHRSVSWYQQTPGQGLQFLFEYFSETQRNKGNFPGRFSGRQFSNSRSEMNVSTLELGDSALYLCASSFTGTGGGSNNEQFFGPGTRLTVL.

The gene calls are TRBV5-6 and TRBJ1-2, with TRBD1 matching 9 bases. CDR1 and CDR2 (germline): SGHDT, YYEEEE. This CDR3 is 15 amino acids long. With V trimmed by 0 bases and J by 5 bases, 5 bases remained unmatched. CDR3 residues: CASSLGGTGIYGYTF. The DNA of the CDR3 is TGTGCCAGCAGCTTGGGGGGGACAGGGATATATGGCTACACCTTC.

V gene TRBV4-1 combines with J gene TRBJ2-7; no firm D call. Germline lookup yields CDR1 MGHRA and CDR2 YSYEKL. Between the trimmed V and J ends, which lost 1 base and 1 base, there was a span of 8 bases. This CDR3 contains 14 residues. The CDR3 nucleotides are TGCGCCAGCAGCCAAGTGGGCTGGTCCTACGAGCAGTACTTC. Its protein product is CASSQVGWSYEQYF.

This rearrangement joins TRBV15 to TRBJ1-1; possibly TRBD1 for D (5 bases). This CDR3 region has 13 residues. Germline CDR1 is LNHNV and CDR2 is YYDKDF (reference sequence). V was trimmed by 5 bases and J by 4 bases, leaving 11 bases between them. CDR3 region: CATSQGYGTEAFF. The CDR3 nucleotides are TGTGCCACCAGCCAGGGATACGGCACTGAAGCTTTCTTT.

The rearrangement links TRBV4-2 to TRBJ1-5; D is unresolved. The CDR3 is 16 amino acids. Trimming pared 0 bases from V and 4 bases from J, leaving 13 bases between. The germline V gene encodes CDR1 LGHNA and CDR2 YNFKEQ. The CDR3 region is CASSQEVWQSNQPQHF. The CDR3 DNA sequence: TGTGCCAGCAGCCAAGAAGTTTGGCAGTCGAATCAGCCCCAGCATTTT.

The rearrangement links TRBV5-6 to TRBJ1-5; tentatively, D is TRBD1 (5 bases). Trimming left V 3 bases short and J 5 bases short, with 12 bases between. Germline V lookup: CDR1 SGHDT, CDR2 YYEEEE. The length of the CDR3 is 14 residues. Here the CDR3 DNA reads TGTGCCAGCAGCTCCCAGGACACCGATCAGCCCCAGCATTTT. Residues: CASSSQDTDQPQHF.

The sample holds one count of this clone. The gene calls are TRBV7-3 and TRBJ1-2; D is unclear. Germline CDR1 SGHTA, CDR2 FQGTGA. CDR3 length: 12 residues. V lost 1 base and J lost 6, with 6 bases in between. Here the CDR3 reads CASSLRGDGYTF. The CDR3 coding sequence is TGTGCCAGCAGCTTAAGAGGAGATGGCTACACCTTC. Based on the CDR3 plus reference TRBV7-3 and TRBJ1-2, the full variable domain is GAGVSQTPSNKVTEKGKYVELRCDPISGHTALYWYRQSLGQGPEFLIYFQGTGAADDSGLPNDRFFAVRPEGSVSTLKIQRTERGDSAVYLCASSLRGDGYTFGSGTRLTVV.

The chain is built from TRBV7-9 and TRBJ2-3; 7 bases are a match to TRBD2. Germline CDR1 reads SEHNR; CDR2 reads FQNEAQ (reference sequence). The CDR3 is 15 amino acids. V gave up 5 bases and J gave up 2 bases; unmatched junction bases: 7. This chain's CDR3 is CASSQWGGNTDTQYF. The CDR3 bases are TGTGCCAGCAGCCAGTGGGGGGGGAACACAGATACGCAGTATTTT. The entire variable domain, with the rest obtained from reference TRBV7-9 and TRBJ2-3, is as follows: DTGVSQNPRHKITKRGQNVTFRCDPISEHNRLYWYRQTLGQGPEFLTYFQNEAQLEKSRLLSDRFSAERPKGSFSTLEIQRTEQGDSAMYLCASSQWGGNTDTQYFGPGTRLTVL.

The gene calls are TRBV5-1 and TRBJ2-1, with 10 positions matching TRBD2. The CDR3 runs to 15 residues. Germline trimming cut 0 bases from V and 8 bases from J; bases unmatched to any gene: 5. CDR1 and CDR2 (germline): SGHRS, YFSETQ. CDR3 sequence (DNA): TGCGCCAGCAGCTTGGTAGCGGGGGGACTGGATGAGCAGTTCTTC. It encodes CASSLVAGGLDEQFF.

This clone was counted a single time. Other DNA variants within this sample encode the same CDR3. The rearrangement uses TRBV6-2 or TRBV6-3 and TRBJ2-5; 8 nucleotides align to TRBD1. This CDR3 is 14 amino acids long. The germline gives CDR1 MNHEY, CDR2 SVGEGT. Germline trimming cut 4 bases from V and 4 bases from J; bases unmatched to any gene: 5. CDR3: CASSSQGARETQYF. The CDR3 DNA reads TGTGCCAGCAGTTCTCAGGGGGCACGAGAGACCCAGTACTTC.

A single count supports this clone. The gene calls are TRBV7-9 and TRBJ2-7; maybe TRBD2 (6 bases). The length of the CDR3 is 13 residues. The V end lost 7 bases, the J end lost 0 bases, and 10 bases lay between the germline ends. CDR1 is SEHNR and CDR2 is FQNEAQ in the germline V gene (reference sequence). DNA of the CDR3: TGTGCCAGCACGGCGGGAAACTCCTACGAGCAGTACTTC. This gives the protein CASTAGNSYEQYF.

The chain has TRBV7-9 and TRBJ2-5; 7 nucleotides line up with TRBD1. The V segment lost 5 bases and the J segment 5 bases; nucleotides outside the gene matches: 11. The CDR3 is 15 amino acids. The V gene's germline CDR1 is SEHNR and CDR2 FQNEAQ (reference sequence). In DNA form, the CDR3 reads TGTGCCAGCAGCCCGCGAACAGGGGTCCTTGAGACCCAGTACTTC. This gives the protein CASSPRTGVLETQYF.

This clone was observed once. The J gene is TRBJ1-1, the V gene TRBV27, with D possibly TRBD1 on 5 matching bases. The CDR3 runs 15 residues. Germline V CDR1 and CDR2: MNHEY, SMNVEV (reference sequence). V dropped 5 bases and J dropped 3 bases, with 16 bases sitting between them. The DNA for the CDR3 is TGTGCCAGCAGTCCGGGACGTCCGGGGGACACTGAAGCTTTCTTT. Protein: CASSPGRPGDTEAFF.

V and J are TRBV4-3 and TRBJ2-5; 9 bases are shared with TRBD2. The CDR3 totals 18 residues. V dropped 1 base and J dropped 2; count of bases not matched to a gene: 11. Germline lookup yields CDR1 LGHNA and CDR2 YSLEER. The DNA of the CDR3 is TGCGCCAGCAGCCAAGGGCAGTGGCGGGGGGGCGGACAAGAGACCCAGTACTTC. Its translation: CASSQGQWRGGGQETQYF.

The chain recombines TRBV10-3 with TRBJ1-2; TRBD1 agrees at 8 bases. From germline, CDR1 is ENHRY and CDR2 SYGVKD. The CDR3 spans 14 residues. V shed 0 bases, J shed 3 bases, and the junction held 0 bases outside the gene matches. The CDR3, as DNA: TGTGCCATCAGTGAGTCGACAGGGGACTATGGCTACACCTTC. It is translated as CAISESTGDYGYTF.